This entry features one T cell receptor beta chain sequence. Its specificity is not known. These data come from a study of radiotherapy plus CTLA-4 blockade in lung cancer. Study at large: In under 20% of patients, objective responses were seen; 30% to 35% had disease control. Study outcomes and limitations: Reported findings show early blood T cell clone dynamics, with interferon-beta, best predicted response. Tumor-origin TCR clones grew in blood after radiotherapy plus ipilimumab.

People whose metastatic non-small-cell lung cancer was chemo-refractory got focal radiation along with CTLA-4 blockade by ipilimumab. Assay: immunoSEQ multiplex PCR; the TCRdb copy retains only in-frame clones and omits some. Of approximately 47,000 clones in the sample, approximately 78% were seen once. This CDR3 comprises 16 residues. Germline values: CDR1 SGHTA, CDR2 FQGNSA. V gave up 5 bases and J gave up 4 bases; unmatched junction bases: 9. The sample here was peripheral blood, taken from a patient treated with radiotherapy plus ipilimumab. This clonotype was obtained from a human donor with non-small cell lung cancer who had stable disease on radiotherapy plus ipilimumab. The genes are TRBV7-2 and TRBJ2-5, with 11 bases aligning to TRBD2. In DNA, the CDR3 is TGTGCCAGCAGCGCGTCCCTAGCGGGAGGTCGAGAGACCCAGTACTTC. Its protein product is CASSASLAGGRETQYF.